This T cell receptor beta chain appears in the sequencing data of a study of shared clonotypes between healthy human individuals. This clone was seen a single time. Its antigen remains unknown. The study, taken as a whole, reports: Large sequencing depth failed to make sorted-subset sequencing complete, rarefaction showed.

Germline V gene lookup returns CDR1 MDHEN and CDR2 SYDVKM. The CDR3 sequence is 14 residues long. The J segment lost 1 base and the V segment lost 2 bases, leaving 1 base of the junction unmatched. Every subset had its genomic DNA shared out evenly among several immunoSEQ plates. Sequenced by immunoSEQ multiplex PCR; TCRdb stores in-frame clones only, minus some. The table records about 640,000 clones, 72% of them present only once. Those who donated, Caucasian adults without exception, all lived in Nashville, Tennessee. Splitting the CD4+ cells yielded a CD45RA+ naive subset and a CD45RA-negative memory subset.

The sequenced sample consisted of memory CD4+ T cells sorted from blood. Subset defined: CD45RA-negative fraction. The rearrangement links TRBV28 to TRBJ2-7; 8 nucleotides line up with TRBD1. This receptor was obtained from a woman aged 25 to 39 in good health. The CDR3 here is CASSLRQGSYEQYF. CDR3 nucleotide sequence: TGTGCCAGCAGTTTACGACAGGGGTCCTACGAGCAGTACTTC.